The 4 T cell receptor beta chains below come from one sample, sequenced in a study of regulatory T cells in long-lasting Graves disease. Stated time point: persistent/refractory GD, antithyroid drugs over 5 years with positive TRAb. After RNA was extracted from PBMCs, the TCR library was made from it. iRepertoire HTBI primers and Arm-PCR of CDR3 regions built TCR beta libraries. Via MiXCR, TCRdb re-called the multiplex PCR reads, giving one row per CDR3 protein. The table includes a few hundred thousand distinct CDR3 sequences, 23% detected once. The sample in question was peripheral blood mononuclear cells (PBMCs), obtained when the disease was refractory, from a patient treated with antithyroid drugs. The receptors stem from a woman aged 40-49 years with Graves disease.

J is TRBJ1-1 and V is TRBV12-3 or TRBV12-4; 8 positions agree with TRBD1. CDR3 length: 17 residues. V lost 0 bases to trimming and J lost 1 base; unmatched junction nucleotides: 7. CDR3 loop: CASSLAAGGLTNTEAFF. The CDR3 coding sequence is TGTGCCAGCAGTTTAGCGGCAGGGGGCCTTACGAACACTGAAGCTTTCTTT.

The chain couples TRBV6-1 to TRBJ2-2; D might be TRBD1 or TRBD2, each matching 5 bases. Germline V gives CDR1 MNHNS, CDR2 SASEGT. V gave up 7 bases and J gave up 4 bases, with 13 bases separating them. The CDR3 totals 14 residues. CDR3 DNA: TGTGCCAGCAAGCCGGGGCAGGGCACCGGGGAGCTGTTTTTT. This encodes CASKPGQGTGELFF.

This clonotype was counted at least ten times. The rearrangement links TRBV6-1 to TRBJ2-7, with D perhaps TRBD1 (6 bases). V shed 6 bases and J shed 5 bases, with 11 bases lying between them. Per the germline V gene, CDR1 is MNHNS and CDR2 is SASEGT. The CDR3 totals 12 residues. The CDR3 DNA reads as TGTGCCAGCAGACCTCCAGGGGACGAGCAGTACTTC. As protein: CASRPPGDEQYF.

This clonotype turned up a few times. The chain combines TRBV7-9 with TRBJ2-5; D tentatively fits TRBD1 or TRBD2 (5 bases each). Trimming pared 5 bases from V and 2 bases from J, leaving 12 bases between. Germline-derived CDR1 and CDR2 are SEHNR and FQNEAQ (reference sequence). This CDR3 is built from 14 residues. CDR3 in amino acids: CASSPGTTQETQYF. Written as DNA, the CDR3 is TGTGCCAGCAGCCCCGGGACCACTCAAGAGACCCAGTACTTC.